Shown below are 7 T cell receptor beta chains from a single sample sequenced in a study of T-cell reconstitution after alpha-beta-depleted transplantation in children. The TCRbeta library incorporated unique molecular identifiers. TCRdb redid the calling of the PCR reads with MiXCR, one entry per CDR3 protein. Among around 700,000 distinct CDR3 sequences listed, roughly 14% were seen once. This specimen consisted of PBMCs, obtained before TCRalphabeta/CD19-depleted stem cell transplant. The receptors were sampled from a girl aged 2 to 9 with congenital amegakaryocytic thrombocytopenia, due to receive a stem cell transplant.

This clonotype was counted a few times. The CDR3 loop is CASSQDETLSGSYEQYF. In DNA form, the CDR3 reads TGTGCCAGCAGCCAAGATGAAACCCTATCCGGGTCCTACGAGCAGTACTTC. This chain connects TRBV4-2 to TRBJ2-7; unclear D gene. Deletions cut 0 bases from V and 1 base from J, with 16 bases between. Germline CDR1 reads LGHNA; CDR2 reads YNFKEQ. The CDR3 is made up of 17 amino acids.

This clonotype has at least ten counts. The chain carries TRBV20-1 and TRBJ2-2; TRBD2 matches at 7 bases. CDR3 length: 14 residues. V was pared by 6 bases and J by 0 bases, with 4 bases of the junction left unmatched. Germline V gene lookup returns CDR1 DFQATT and CDR2 SNEGSKA (reference sequence). Written as DNA, the CDR3 is TGCAGTGCGGAGCGGGATGCGAACACCGGGGAGCTGTTTTTT. Translating it yields CSAERDANTGELFF.

This clonotype was picked up many times. Here the CDR3 DNA reads TGCAGTGCTAGAGATCGGGTAGCAAGCGTGGGCGAGCAGTACTTC. It specifies CSARDRVASVGEQYF. The rearrangement links TRBV20-1 to TRBJ2-7; D is undetermined. This CDR3 spans 15 amino acids. V was trimmed by 0 bases and J by 6 bases, leaving 18 bases between them. From germline, CDR1 is DFQATT and CDR2 SNEGSKA (reference sequence).

This clonotype came up many times. The chain recombines TRBV20-1 with TRBJ2-3, with D possibly being TRBD2 (5 bases). V gave up 6 bases and J gave up 5 bases, with 12 bases separating them. CDR3 length: 12 amino acids. Germline assignment: CDR1 DFQATT and CDR2 SNEGSKA (reference sequence). CDR3 sequence reads: CSAVSLGDTQYF. The DNA of the CDR3 is TGCAGTGCAGTATCACTAGGAGATACGCAGTATTTT.

This clonotype turned up a few times. The gene calls are TRBV6-5 and TRBJ2-5; TRBD2 might be the D (6 bases). Germline CDR1 and CDR2: MNHEY and SVGAGI. Between the trimmed V and J ends, which lost 2 bases and 5 bases, there was a span of 12 bases. This CDR3 region has 14 residues. CDR3 protein: CASSYLGGAETQYF. For the CDR3, the DNA is TGTGCCAGCAGTTACCTTGGAGGGGCCGAGACCCAGTACTTC.

Worth noting for this clonotype: This could be a read error, since a much larger clone is one nucleotide away. The chain combines TRBV12-3 or TRBV12-4 with TRBJ1-1; a weak D match, TRBD1 (5 bases). This CDR3 comprises 13 residues. This CDR3 is CASSHPGNTEAYF. The CDR3 DNA follows: TGTGCCAGCAGTCACCCAGGGAACACTGAAGCTTACTTT.

In this sample, this clonotype turned up once. The V gene is TRBV3-1, the J gene TRBJ2-7; D unresolved. This CDR3 contains 17 residues. The germline V gene encodes CDR1 LGHDT and CDR2 YNNKEL (reference sequence). V lost 0 bases and J 6 bases, leaving 21 bases between the germline ends. The CDR3 coding sequence is TGTGCCAGCAGCCAAGAAGAGCCGACTCCGGCCCGGTTCGAGCAGTACTTC. Its protein is CASSQEEPTPARFEQYF.